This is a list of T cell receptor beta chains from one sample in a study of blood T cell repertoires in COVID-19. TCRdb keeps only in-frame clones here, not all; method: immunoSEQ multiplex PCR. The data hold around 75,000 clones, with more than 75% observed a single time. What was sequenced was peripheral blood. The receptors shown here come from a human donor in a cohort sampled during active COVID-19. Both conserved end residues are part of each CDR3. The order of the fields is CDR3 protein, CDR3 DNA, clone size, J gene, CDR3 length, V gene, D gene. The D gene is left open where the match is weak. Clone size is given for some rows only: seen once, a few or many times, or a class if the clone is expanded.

CDR3 protein: CASSGGTSVETQYF
CDR3 DNA: TGTGCCAGCAGCGGTGGGACTAGTGTTGAGACCCAGTACTTC
clone size: NA
J gene: TRBJ2-5
CDR3 length: 14
V gene: TRBV5-4
D gene: TRBD2

CDR3 protein: CASSPGGIAKNIQYF
CDR3 DNA: TGCGCCAGCAGTCCAGGAGGTATAGCCAAAAACATTCAGTACTTC
clone size: NA
J gene: TRBJ2-4
CDR3 length: 15
V gene: TRBV10-1
D gene: NA

CDR3 protein: CASSPPSRNTEAFF
CDR3 DNA: TGTGCCAGCTCACCACCGTCGCGAAACACTGAAGCTTTCTTT
clone size: NA
J gene: TRBJ1-1
CDR3 length: 14
V gene: TRBV18
D gene: NA

CDR3 protein: CSVVLGGLRETQYF
CDR3 DNA: TGCAGCGTTGTCCTGGGGGGGCTCAGGGAGACCCAGTACTTC
clone size: NA
J gene: TRBJ2-5
CDR3 length: 14
V gene: TRBV29-1
D gene: NA

CDR3 protein: CASRIAGSADTQYF
CDR3 DNA: TGCGCCAGCAGGATAGCGGGATCGGCAGATACGCAGTATTTT
clone size: NA
J gene: TRBJ2-3
CDR3 length: 14
V gene: TRBV5-1
D gene: TRBD2

CDR3 protein: CTSSQALAGDFHEQYF
CDR3 DNA: TGCACCAGCAGCCAAGCTTTAGCGGGAGATTTCCACGAGCAGTACTTC
clone size: NA
J gene: TRBJ2-7
CDR3 length: 16
V gene: TRBV1
D gene: NA

CDR3 protein: CASRPRRVGLFF
CDR3 DNA: TGCGCCAGCAGGCCCCGTAGAGTCGGGCTGTTTTTT
clone size: NA
J gene: TRBJ1-4
CDR3 length: 12
V gene: TRBV10-1
D gene: NA

CDR3 protein: CASSADGGLAHEQYF
CDR3 DNA: TGTGCCAGCAGCGCCGACGGTGGACTAGCCCACGAGCAGTACTTC
clone size: NA
J gene: TRBJ2-7
CDR3 length: 15
V gene: TRBV11-2
D gene: TRBD2

CDR3 protein: CASSLAGTGRAGGYEQYF
CDR3 DNA: TGTGCCAGCAGCTTGGCCGGGACAGGGAGAGCGGGGGGCTACGAGCAGTACTTC
clone size: few
J gene: TRBJ2-7
CDR3 length: 18
V gene: TRBV5-6
D gene: NA

CDR3 protein: CASSQEGQLYNSPLHF
CDR3 DNA: TGTGCCAGCAGCCAAGAGGGACAGCTATATAATTCACCCCTCCACTTT
clone size: NA
J gene: TRBJ1-6
CDR3 length: 16
V gene: TRBV3-1/TRBV3-2
D gene: TRBD1

CDR3 protein: CASRWTLWMNTEAFF
CDR3 DNA: TGTGCCAGCAGGTGGACTCTCTGGATGAACACTGAAGCTTTCTTT
clone size: NA
J gene: TRBJ1-1
CDR3 length: 15
V gene: TRBV21-1
D gene: NA

CDR3 protein: CASSFGTQYRNTEAFF
CDR3 DNA: TGTGCCAGCAGTTTTGGGACTCAATACAGGAACACTGAAGCTTTCTTT
clone size: NA
J gene: TRBJ1-1
CDR3 length: 16
V gene: TRBV6-5
D gene: NA

CDR3 protein: CASSPRGGAKNTEAFF
CDR3 DNA: TGTGCCAGCTCACCACGTGGGGGCGCAAAAAACACTGAAGCTTTCTTT
clone size: NA
J gene: TRBJ1-1
CDR3 length: 16
V gene: TRBV18
D gene: NA

CDR3 protein: CASSDNTDTQYF
CDR3 DNA: TGTGCCAGCAGTGATAACACAGATACGCAGTATTTT
clone size: NA
J gene: TRBJ2-3
CDR3 length: 12
V gene: TRBV2
D gene: NA

CDR3 protein: CASSLPAGVADTQYF
CDR3 DNA: TGCGCCAGCAGCTTGCCGGCGGGAGTGGCAGATACGCAGTATTTT
clone size: NA
J gene: TRBJ2-3
CDR3 length: 15
V gene: TRBV5-1
D gene: TRBD2

CDR3 protein: CASGQPTGLAGENNEQFF
CDR3 DNA: TGTGCCAGCGGGCAGCCAACGGGACTAGCGGGAGAAAACAATGAGCAGTTCTTC
clone size: NA
J gene: TRBJ2-1
CDR3 length: 18
V gene: TRBV3-1/TRBV3-2
D gene: TRBD2

CDR3 protein: CPSSRRGGPQETQYF
CDR3 DNA: TGTCCCTCCAGCCGGAGAGGGGGACCCCAAGAGACCCAGTACTTC
clone size: once
J gene: TRBJ2-5
CDR3 length: 15
V gene: TRBV6-5
D gene: NA

CDR3 protein: CASSLFPGTEAFF
CDR3 DNA: TGTGCCAGCAGCTTATTCCCGGGCACTGAAGCTTTCTTT
clone size: once
J gene: TRBJ1-1
CDR3 length: 13
V gene: TRBV11-3
D gene: NA

CDR3 protein: CASSLAGAPGDTQYF
CDR3 DNA: TGCGCCAGCAGCTTGGCCGGTGCCCCTGGAGATACGCAGTATTTT
clone size: NA
J gene: TRBJ2-3
CDR3 length: 15
V gene: TRBV5-1
D gene: NA

CDR3 protein: CASSISSLAGVSDTQYF
CDR3 DNA: TGTGCCAGTAGTATCTCGTCACTAGCGGGAGTCTCAGATACGCAGTATTTT
clone size: NA
J gene: TRBJ2-3
CDR3 length: 17
V gene: TRBV19
D gene: TRBD2

CDR3 protein: CASSQGGLGLDGDEQFF
CDR3 DNA: TGTGCCAGCAGCCAAGGGGGATTAGGCCTGGACGGGGATGAGCAGTTCTTC
clone size: NA
J gene: TRBJ2-1
CDR3 length: 17
V gene: TRBV3-1/TRBV3-2
D gene: NA

CDR3 protein: CASSLGGVLSGNTIYF
CDR3 DNA: TGTGCCAGCAGCTTAGGGGGGGTTCTGTCCGGAAACACCATATATTTT
clone size: NA
J gene: TRBJ1-3
CDR3 length: 16
V gene: TRBV7-6
D gene: NA

CDR3 protein: CASSRRGGNTDTQYF
CDR3 DNA: TGTGCCAGCAGCCGGAGGGGGGGCAACACAGATACGCAGTATTTT
clone size: NA
J gene: TRBJ2-3
CDR3 length: 15
V gene: TRBV5-6
D gene: NA

CDR3 protein: CASSPDRFSGNTIYF
CDR3 DNA: TGTGCCAGCAGCCCCGACAGGTTCTCTGGAAACACCATATATTTT
clone size: NA
J gene: TRBJ1-3
CDR3 length: 15
V gene: TRBV6-5
D gene: NA

CDR3 protein: CASSPNRGSGYGYTF
CDR3 DNA: TGCGCCAGCAGCCCGAACAGGGGGAGCGGCTATGGCTACACCTTC
clone size: NA
J gene: TRBJ1-2
CDR3 length: 15
V gene: TRBV4-3
D gene: TRBD1

CDR3 protein: CASRIQTGELFF
CDR3 DNA: TGTGCCAGCAGAATACAGACCGGGGAGCTGTTTTTT
clone size: NA
J gene: TRBJ2-2
CDR3 length: 12
V gene: TRBV6-5
D gene: NA

CDR3 protein: CASSFEAGETGELFF
CDR3 DNA: TGCGCCAGCAGCTTTGAAGCGGGAGAGACCGGGGAGCTGTTTTTT
clone size: once
J gene: TRBJ2-2
CDR3 length: 15
V gene: TRBV5-1
D gene: TRBD2

CDR3 protein: CASSSYRGSNEKLFF
CDR3 DNA: TGTGCCAGCAGCTCCTACAGGGGCTCTAATGAAAAACTGTTTTTT
clone size: NA
J gene: TRBJ1-4
CDR3 length: 15
V gene: TRBV5-8
D gene: TRBD1

CDR3 protein: CASSLFTDTQYF
CDR3 DNA: TGTGCCAGCAGCTTATTCACAGATACGCAGTATTTT
clone size: NA
J gene: TRBJ2-3
CDR3 length: 12
V gene: TRBV25-1
D gene: NA

CDR3 protein: CASSHQQRGGDTQYF
CDR3 DNA: TGTGCCAGCAGCCACCAGCAGCGGGGGGGAGATACGCAGTATTTT
clone size: once
J gene: TRBJ2-3
CDR3 length: 15
V gene: TRBV5-6
D gene: TRBD2

CDR3 protein: CAKQGASQNSPLHF
CDR3 DNA: TGTGCCAAACAGGGGGCATCACAAAATTCACCCCTCCACTTT
clone size: NA
J gene: TRBJ1-6
CDR3 length: 14
V gene: TRBV7-9
D gene: TRBD1

CDR3 protein: CASSQASGSSYNEQFF
CDR3 DNA: TGCGCCAGCAGCCAAGCTAGCGGGAGCTCCTACAATGAGCAGTTCTTC
clone size: NA
J gene: TRBJ2-1
CDR3 length: 16
V gene: TRBV4-1
D gene: TRBD2

CDR3 protein: CASSLSQAPTETQYF
CDR3 DNA: TGCGCCAGCAGCTTATCCCAAGCGCCCACCGAGACCCAGTACTTC
clone size: NA
J gene: TRBJ2-5
CDR3 length: 15
V gene: TRBV5-1
D gene: NA

CDR3 protein: CASSPRRDSHEQYF
CDR3 DNA: TGTGCCAGCTCACCCCGACGAGACAGTCACGAGCAGTACTTC
clone size: NA
J gene: TRBJ2-7
CDR3 length: 14
V gene: TRBV18
D gene: NA

CDR3 protein: CASIPGTGNTIYF
CDR3 DNA: TGTGCCAGCATCCCAGGGACTGGAAACACCATATATTTT
clone size: NA
J gene: TRBJ1-3
CDR3 length: 13
V gene: TRBV5-5
D gene: NA

CDR3 protein: CASSRDRAGEAFF
CDR3 DNA: TGTGCCAGCAGTAGGGACAGGGCGGGTGAAGCTTTCTTT
clone size: NA
J gene: TRBJ1-1
CDR3 length: 13
V gene: TRBV6-5
D gene: TRBD1